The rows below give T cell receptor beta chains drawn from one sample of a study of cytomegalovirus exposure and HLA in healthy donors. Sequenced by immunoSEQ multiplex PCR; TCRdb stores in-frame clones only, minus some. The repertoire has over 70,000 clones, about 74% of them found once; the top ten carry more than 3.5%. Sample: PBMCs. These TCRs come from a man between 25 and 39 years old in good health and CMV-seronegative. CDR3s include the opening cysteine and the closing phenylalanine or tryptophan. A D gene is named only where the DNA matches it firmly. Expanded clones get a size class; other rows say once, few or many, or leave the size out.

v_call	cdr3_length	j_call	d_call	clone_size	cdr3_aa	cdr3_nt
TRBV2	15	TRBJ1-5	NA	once	CASSERGYSNQPQHF	TGTGCCAGCAGTGAAAGGGGTTATAGCAATCAGCCCCAGCATTTT
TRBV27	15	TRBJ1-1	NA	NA	CATMAGYGGDTEAFF	TGTGCCACCATGGCCGGGTATGGGGGCGACACTGAAGCTTTCTTT
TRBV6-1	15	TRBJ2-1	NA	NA	CASSKTGSLAYEQFF	TGTGCCAGCAGTAAGACTGGGTCCCTCGCTTATGAGCAGTTCTTC
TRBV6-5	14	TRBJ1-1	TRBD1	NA	CASRLRDRNTEAFF	TGTGCCAGCAGACTAAGGGACAGGAACACTGAAGCTTTCTTT
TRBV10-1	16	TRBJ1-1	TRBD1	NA	CASSDTGTGKNTEAFF	TGCGCCAGCAGTGATACCGGGACAGGGAAAAACACTGAAGCTTTCTTT
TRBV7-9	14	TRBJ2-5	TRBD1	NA	CASRSQGQGETQYF	TGTGCCAGCAGATCGCAGGGACAGGGGGAGACCCAGTACTTC
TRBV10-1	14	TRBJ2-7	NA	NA	CASSDPGKPYEQYF	TGCGCCAGCAGTGACCCCGGGAAGCCCTACGAGCAGTACTTC
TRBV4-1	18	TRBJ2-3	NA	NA	CASSRTSAATEGTDTQYF	TGCGCCAGCAGCCGGACTTCAGCGGCTACCGAGGGCACAGATACGCAGTATTTT
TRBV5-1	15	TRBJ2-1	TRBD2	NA	CASSLKLAGGNEQFF	TGCGCCAGCAGCTTGAAACTAGCGGGAGGCAATGAGCAGTTCTTC
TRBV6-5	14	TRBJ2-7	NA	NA	CASSESQEEDEQYF	TGTGCCAGCAGTGAAAGTCAGGAGGAGGACGAGCAGTACTTC
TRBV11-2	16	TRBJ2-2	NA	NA	CASSRQFHANTGELFF	TGTGCCAGCAGCAGACAGTTCCACGCGAACACCGGGGAGCTGTTTTTT
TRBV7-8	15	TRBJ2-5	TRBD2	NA	CASKLGNGGQETQYF	TGTGCCAGCAAGTTAGGTAACGGGGGGCAAGAGACCCAGTACTTC
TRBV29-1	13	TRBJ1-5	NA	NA	CSVQHGVGQPQHF	TGCAGCGTTCAACACGGGGTGGGTCAGCCCCAGCATTTT
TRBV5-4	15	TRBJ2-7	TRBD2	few	CASRPGGGRGSEQYF	TGTGCCAGCCGCCCCGGGGGGGGGCGAGGGAGCGAGCAGTACTTC
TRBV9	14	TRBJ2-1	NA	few	CASSPSGLTNEQFF	TGTGCCAGCAGCCCCTCGGGACTCACCAATGAGCAGTTCTTC
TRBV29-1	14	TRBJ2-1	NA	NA	CSVGGPAAYNEQFF	TGCTCCGTGGGGGGGCCAGCGGCATACAATGAGCAGTTCTTC
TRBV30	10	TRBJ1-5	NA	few	CAWSVLGTHF	TGTGCCTGGAGTGTACTGGGGACACATTTT
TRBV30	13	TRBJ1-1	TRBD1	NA	CAWMQQGATEAFF	TGTGCCTGGATGCAACAGGGGGCAACTGAAGCTTTCTTT
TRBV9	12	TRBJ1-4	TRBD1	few	CASSADRGKLFF	TGTGCCAGCAGCGCCGACAGGGGAAAACTGTTTTTT
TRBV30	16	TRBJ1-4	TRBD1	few	CAWSVHGTGSWEKLFF	TGTGCCTGGAGTGTTCATGGGACAGGGAGTTGGGAAAAACTGTTTTTT
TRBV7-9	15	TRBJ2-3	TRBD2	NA	CASSFERDNTDTQYF	TGTGCCAGCAGCTTCGAGCGGGATAACACAGATACGCAGTATTTT
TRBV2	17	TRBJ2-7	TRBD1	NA	CASSEGSPRQGSYEQYF	TGTGCCAGCAGTGAAGGGTCCCCCCGACAGGGTTCCTACGAGCAGTACTTC
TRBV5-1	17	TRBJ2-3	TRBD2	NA	CASSLAPAGGPEDTQYF	TGCGCCAGCAGCTTGGCTCCGGCGGGAGGGCCCGAAGATACGCAGTATTTT
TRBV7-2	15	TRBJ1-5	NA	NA	CASSFGSKPYQPQHF	TGTGCCAGCAGCTTTGGGAGCAAGCCCTATCAGCCCCAGCATTTT
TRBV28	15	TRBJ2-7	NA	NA	CASSSYRRLIYEQYF	TGTGCCAGCAGTTCCTACCGCCGACTCATCTACGAGCAGTACTTC
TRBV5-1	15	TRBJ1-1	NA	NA	CASRRDPTGNTEAFF	TGCGCCAGCAGACGCGACCCGACAGGGAACACTGAAGCTTTCTTT
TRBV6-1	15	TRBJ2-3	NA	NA	CASSEIGPSTDTQYF	TGTGCCAGCAGTGAGATCGGTCCTAGCACAGATACGCAGTATTTT
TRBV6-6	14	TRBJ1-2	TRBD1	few	CASSDRGDNYGYTF	TGTGCCAGCAGTGACAGGGGAGATAACTATGGCTACACCTTC
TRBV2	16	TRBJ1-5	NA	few	CASSEALGAGDQPQHF	TGTGCCAGCAGTGAAGCGTTGGGGGCCGGAGATCAGCCCCAGCATTTT
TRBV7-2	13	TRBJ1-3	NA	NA	CASSLGSGNTIYF	TGTGCCAGCAGCCTCGGTTCTGGAAACACCATATATTTT
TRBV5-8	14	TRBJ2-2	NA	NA	CASSLAENTGELFF	TGTGCCAGCAGCTTGGCAGAGAACACCGGGGAGCTGTTTTTT
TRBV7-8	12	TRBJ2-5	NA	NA	CASSFDRETQYF	TGTGCCAGCAGCTTCGACAGAGAGACCCAGTACTTC
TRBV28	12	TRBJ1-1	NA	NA	CASSSWNTEAFF	TGTGCCAGCAGTTCCTGGAACACTGAAGCTTTCTTT
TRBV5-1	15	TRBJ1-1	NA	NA	CASSLSGERNTEAFF	TGCGCCAGCAGCTTGTCAGGGGAAAGGAACACTGAAGCTTTCTTT
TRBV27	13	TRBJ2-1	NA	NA	CASRLRGSNEQFF	TGTGCCAGCAGGCTCCGAGGGAGCAATGAGCAGTTCTTC
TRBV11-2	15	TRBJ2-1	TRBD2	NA	CASSIRLAGDAEQFF	TGTGCCAGCAGCATAAGACTAGCGGGGGACGCTGAGCAGTTCTTC
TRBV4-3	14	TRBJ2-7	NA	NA	CASSPHPGGYEQYF	TGCGCCAGCAGCCCCCACCCCGGAGGCTACGAGCAGTACTTC
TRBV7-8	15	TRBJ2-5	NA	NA	CASSLGFGVGETQYF	TGTGCCAGCAGCTTAGGGTTCGGTGTCGGGGAGACCCAGTACTTC
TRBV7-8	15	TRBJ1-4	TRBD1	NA	CASSLGQGRQEKLFF	TGTGCCAGCAGCCTCGGACAGGGACGGCAGGAAAAACTGTTTTTT
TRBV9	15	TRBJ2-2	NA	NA	CASSPTGGNTGELFF	TGTGCCAGCAGCCCGACCGGGGGGAACACCGGGGAGCTGTTTTTT
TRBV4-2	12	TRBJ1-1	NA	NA	CASSQDSSFTFF	TGTGCCAGCAGCCAAGATAGCAGTTTTACTTTCTTT
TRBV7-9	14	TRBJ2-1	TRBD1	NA	CASSLEGQYNEQFF	TGTGCCAGCAGCTTAGAGGGACAGTACAATGAGCAGTTCTTC
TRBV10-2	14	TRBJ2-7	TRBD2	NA	CASRLDSGGAGQYF	TGCGCCAGCAGACTCGATAGCGGGGGGGCGGGCCAGTACTTC
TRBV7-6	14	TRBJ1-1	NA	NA	CASSHGGRGTEAFF	TGTGCCAGCAGTCACGGGGGAAGAGGCACTGAAGCTTTCTTT
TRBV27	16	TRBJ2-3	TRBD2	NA	CASSQGLAGYFDTQYF	TGTGCCAGCAGTCAGGGACTAGCGGGGTACTTCGATACGCAGTATTTT
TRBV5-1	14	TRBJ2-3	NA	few	CASSVQGRTDTQYF	TGCGCCAGCAGCGTGCAGGGGCGGACAGATACGCAGTATTTT
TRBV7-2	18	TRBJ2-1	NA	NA	CASSLVHRTTLPYNEQFF	TGTGCCAGCAGCTTAGTACATCGGACAACTCTTCCTTACAATGAGCAGTTCTTC
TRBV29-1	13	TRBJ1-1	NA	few	CSGGGRSNTEAFF	TGCAGCGGCGGAGGACGGTCGAACACTGAAGCTTTCTTT
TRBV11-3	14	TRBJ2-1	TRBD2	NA	CASSSGLAYNEQFF	TGTGCCAGCAGCTCAGGACTAGCGTACAATGAGCAGTTCTTC
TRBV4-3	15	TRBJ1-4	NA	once	CASSQARTLNEKLFF	TGCGCCAGCAGCCAAGCTCGGACTCTAAATGAAAAACTGTTTTTT
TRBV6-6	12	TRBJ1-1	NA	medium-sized	CASIQGNTEAFF	TGTGCCAGTATTCAGGGTAACACTGAAGCTTTCTTT
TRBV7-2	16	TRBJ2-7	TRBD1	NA	CASSLAGQVSTYEQYF	TGTGCCAGCAGCTTAGCGGGACAGGTCTCAACCTACGAGCAGTACTTC
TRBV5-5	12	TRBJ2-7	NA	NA	CASSLGGYEQYF	TGTGCCAGCAGCTTAGGAGGTTACGAGCAGTACTTC
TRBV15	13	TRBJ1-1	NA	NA	CATSRAGDTEAFF	TGTGCCACCAGCAGAGCGGGGGACACTGAAGCTTTCTTT
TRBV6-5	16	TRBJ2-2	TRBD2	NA	CASSYGIGRRAGELFF	TGTGCCAGCAGTTACGGTATCGGGAGGAGGGCCGGGGAGCTGTTTTTT
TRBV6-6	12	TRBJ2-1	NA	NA	CASMDSYNEQFF	TGTGCCAGCATGGACAGCTACAATGAGCAGTTCTTC
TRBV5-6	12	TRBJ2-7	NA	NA	CASSLNGYEQYF	TGTGCCAGCAGCTTGAACGGTTACGAGCAGTACTTC